This is a list of T cell receptor beta chains from one sample in a study of naive and memory T cell subsets. TCRdb itself ran the UMI-ligation and nested PCR reads through MiXCR, one entry per CDR3 protein. The sample lists about 3,100 distinct CDR3 sequences; under 7.5% were seen once. Sequenced: effector memory CD8+ T cells from blood. These receptors were obtained from a human donor in good health. Each CDR3 is given with its conserved first and last residue. The D gene is left open where the match is weak. Clone size is not always given. Where it is, it says once, few, many or a class for expanded clones.

abundance,d_gene,j_gene,v_gene,CDR3nt,CDR3aa
many,TRBD2,TRBJ2-1,TRBV4-2,TGTGCCAGCAGCCACGTACTAGCGACAAGCTCCTACAATGAGCAGTTCTTC,CASSHVLATSSYNEQFF
few,.,TRBJ2-1,TRBV5-4,TGTGCCAGCAGCTTGTTCGGAAATGAGCAGTTCTTC,CASSLFGNEQFF
.,TRBD2,TRBJ2-7,TRBV20-1,TGCAGTGCTAGGGCGGGGGGAGGCGAGCAGTACTTC,CSARAGGGEQYF
many,.,TRBJ2-7,TRBV20-1,TGCAGTGCTAGGGATTTGACGGGGTTGGCCTACGAGCAGTACTTC,CSARDLTGLAYEQYF
few,TRBD2,TRBJ2-3,TRBV27,TGTGCCAGCAGTTTTAGCCTAGCGGGATCCACGCAGTATTTT,CASSFSLAGSTQYF
many,.,TRBJ2-3,TRBV6-1,TGTGCCAGCAGCGTTGAGGGGACGTTGGGCACAGATACGCAGTATTTT,CASSVEGTLGTDTQYF
many,.,TRBJ1-5,TRBV7-8,TGTGCCAGCAGCTTATCAGGGAAAAGCAGCAATCAGCCCCAGCATTTT,CASSLSGKSSNQPQHF
.,.,TRBJ2-7,TRBV15,TGTGCCACCAGCAGAGGGATGGGGGACGCCTACGAGCAGTACTTC,CATSRGMGDAYEQYF
.,.,TRBJ2-1,TRBV7-2,TGTGCCAGCAGCCTGTTAAGGGCCTTTAATGAGCAGTTCTTC,CASSLLRAFNEQFF
many,.,TRBJ2-2,TRBV24-1,TGTGCCACCAGTGATCATCCAGGAAGTATGGACACCGGGGAGCTGTTTTTT,CATSDHPGSMDTGELFF
.,TRBD1,TRBJ2-7,TRBV6-5,TGTGCCAGGATTCCGGGACAGGGGTCCTACGAGCAGTACTTC,CARIPGQGSYEQYF
.,.,TRBJ1-2,TRBV15,TGTGCCACCTCTCCCGGGGGCAGTTACTATGGCTACACCTTC,CATSPGGSYYGYTF
many,.,TRBJ2-2,TRBV5-1,TGCGCCAGCAGCTCGACTAGTACGAACACCGGGGAGCTGTTTTTT,CASSSTSTNTGELFF
.,TRBD1,TRBJ2-1,TRBV11-2,TGTGCCAGCAGCTTAAGTGGGACAGGGGGCTTCAATGAGCAGTTCTTC,CASSLSGTGGFNEQFF
few,TRBD2,TRBJ2-1,TRBV4-2,TGTGCCAGCAGCCAAGACGGGACTAGCGCCTACAATGAGCAGTTCTTC,CASSQDGTSAYNEQFF
few,.,TRBJ1-4,TRBV5-1,TGCGCCAGCAGCCCAAGGCCGACGGCTAATGAAAAACTGTTTTTT,CASSPRPTANEKLFF
many,.,TRBJ2-7,TRBV6-2/TRBV6-3,TGTGCCAGCAGTTTGACAGGGAGGTCCGAGCAGTACTTC,CASSLTGRSEQYF
few,TRBD1,TRBJ2-1,TRBV4-3,TGCGCCAGCAGCCAGGGGATAGGGACAGGGCCCTACAATGAGCAGTTCTTC,CASSQGIGTGPYNEQFF
many,TRBD1,TRBJ2-7,TRBV11-2,TGTGCCAGCAGCAGCGGGACAGGGGGCTCCAGGAGCTCCTACGAGCAGTACTTC,CASSSGTGGSRSSYEQYF
medium-sized,.,TRBJ2-7,TRBV4-1,TGCGCCAGCAGCCAAGCCATGTTTCGGACAGCTACCTACGAGCAGTACTTC,CASSQAMFRTATYEQYF
.,.,TRBJ1-4,TRBV24-1,TGTGCCACCAGTGATTTTTCGGGGGAAAAACTGTTTTTT,CATSDFSGEKLFF
few,.,TRBJ2-7,TRBV16,TGTGCCAGCAGCCACGGGACCACCTACGAGCAGTACTTC,CASSHGTTYEQYF
many,TRBD2,TRBJ2-3,TRBV7-8,TGTGCCAGCAGCTTAGCTTTCCTGGCTAGCGGGGCTAGCACAGATACGCAGTATTTT,CASSLAFLASGASTDTQYF
.,.,TRBJ2-5,TRBV27,TGTGCCAGCAGTTCCTCCGAAGAGACCCAGTACTTC,CASSSSEETQYF
.,TRBD1,TRBJ2-7,TRBV6-9,TGTGCCAGCAGTTATTCAGGGACAGGGGATTTGCACGAGCAGTACTTC,CASSYSGTGDLHEQYF
.,TRBD1,TRBJ1-1,TRBV29-1,TGCAGCGTAGAGAGGGGGCGTTACACTGAAGCTTTCTTT,CSVERGRYTEAFF
few,.,TRBJ2-1,TRBV5-4,TGTGCCAGCAGCCCCGGGGTCAGGGGCGATGAGCAGTTCTTC,CASSPGVRGDEQFF
.,.,TRBJ2-1,TRBV20-1,TGCAGTGCTAGGGGCGTAGCGGCATCCTACAATGAGCAGTTCTTC,CSARGVAASYNEQFF
few,.,TRBJ2-7,TRBV21-1,TGTGCCAGCAGCGGACTAGCGGGAAAAGTCCAACACGAGCAGTACTTC,CASSGLAGKVQHEQYF
.,TRBD2,TRBJ2-3,TRBV5-1,TGCGCCAGCAGCTTGGCTAGCGGAACAGATACGCAGTATTTT,CASSLASGTDTQYF
many,.,TRBJ2-3,TRBV7-6,TGTGCCAGCAGCTTAGGGTTGGGCCCAGATACGCAGTATTTT,CASSLGLGPDTQYF
medium-sized,.,TRBJ2-7,TRBV10-1,TGCGCCAGCAGTAGGGACTTGGCTACCTACGAGCAGTACTTC,CASSRDLATYEQYF
many,.,TRBJ2-5,TRBV10-2,TGCGCCAGCAGTGAGTCTGTAAGGCAAGAGACCCAGTACTTC,CASSESVRQETQYF
few,.,TRBJ2-3,TRBV13,TGTGCCAGCAGCCCTCCTGGAGGGACAGCCCACACAGATACGCAGTATTTT,CASSPPGGTAHTDTQYF
many,TRBD2,TRBJ2-1,TRBV5-6,TGTGCCAGCAGCCGCCGGACTAGCGGGAGGGCTACGAGGAATGAGCAGTTCTTC,CASSRRTSGRATRNEQFF
few,.,TRBJ1-2,TRBV7-9,TGTGCCAGCAGAGCGGACGTCTATGGCTACACCTTC,CASRADVYGYTF
many,.,TRBJ2-1,TRBV5-1,TGCGCCAGCGCCTACTTTTGGGATGAGCAGTTCTTC,CASAYFWDEQFF